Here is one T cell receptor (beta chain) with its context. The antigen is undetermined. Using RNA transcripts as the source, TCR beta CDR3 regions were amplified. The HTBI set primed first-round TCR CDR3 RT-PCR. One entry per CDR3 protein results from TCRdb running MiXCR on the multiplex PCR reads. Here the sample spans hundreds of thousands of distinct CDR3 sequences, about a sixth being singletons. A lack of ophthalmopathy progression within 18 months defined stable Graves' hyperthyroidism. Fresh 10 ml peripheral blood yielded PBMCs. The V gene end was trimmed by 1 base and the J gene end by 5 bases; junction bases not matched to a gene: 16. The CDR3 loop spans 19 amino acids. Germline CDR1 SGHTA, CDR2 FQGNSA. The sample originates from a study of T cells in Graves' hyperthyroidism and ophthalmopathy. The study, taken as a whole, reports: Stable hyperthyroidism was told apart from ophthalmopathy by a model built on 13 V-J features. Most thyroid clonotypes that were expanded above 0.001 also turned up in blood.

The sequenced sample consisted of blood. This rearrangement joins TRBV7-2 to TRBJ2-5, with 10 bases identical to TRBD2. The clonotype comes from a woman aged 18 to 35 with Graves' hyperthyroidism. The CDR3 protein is CASSLVRLAGARRGETQYF. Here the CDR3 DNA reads TGTGCCAGCAGCTTAGTGAGGCTAGCGGGAGCCCGAAGGGGGGAGACCCAGTACTTC.